The rows below give T cell receptor beta chains drawn from one sample of a study of monozygotic twins with inflammatory bowel disease. TCRdb derives one entry per CDR3 protein from the 5' RACE reads, leaving out DNA. Its table lists some 330,000 distinct CDR3 sequences. Sequencing was done on a sample of blood. Receptor source: a human donor with ulcerative colitis or Crohn's disease, or a healthy co-twin of an affected twin (not recorded which). CDR3s include the opening cysteine and the closing phenylalanine or tryptophan. The order of the fields is J gene, V gene, CDR3 protein.

>TRBJ2-7|TRBV6-6
CASSGDTPYEQYF
>TRBJ2-7|TRBV5-6
CASSPNRGPFYEQYF
>TRBJ1-1|TRBV4-3
CPSSQGQGSPEAFF
>TRBJ2-7|TRBV4-2
CASSQVKKTSYEQYF
>TRBJ2-5|TRBV20-1
CSSTIFGRATVGETQYF
>TRBJ1-2|TRBV29-1
CSVAGTGLYGYTF
>TRBJ2-1|TRBV7-2
CARGAGLAGGGEQFF
>TRBJ2-1|TRBV12-3/TRBV12-4
CASSPVRAGANFYNEQFF
>TRBJ1-6|TRBV5-1
CASSVTTGGNSPLHF
>TRBJ1-1|TRBV9
CASSVGRQGYTEAFF
>TRBJ2-7|TRBV20-1
CSARPLDRGSDEQYF
>TRBJ2-2|TRBV12-3/TRBV12-4
CASRPGQGYSGELFF
>TRBJ2-3|TRBV12-3/TRBV12-4
CASSLGQAANTQYF
>TRBJ2-1|TRBV24-1
CATSDSSGTDSYNEQFF
>TRBJ2-7|TRBV6-5
CASRLGIYSYEQYF
>TRBJ2-3|TRBV5-1
CASSADGTDTQYF
>TRBJ2-1|TRBV5-5
CASSFRVVQTAGGEQFF
>TRBJ2-7|TRBV20-1
CSARGYGVREQYF
>TRBJ2-4|TRBV12-3/TRBV12-4
CASSLRFRGRDEAKNIQYF
>TRBJ2-1|TRBV5-1
CASSSRQGYNEQFF
>TRBJ2-1|TRBV7-9
CASSSDRMYNEQFF
>TRBJ1-2|TRBV4-3
CASSQTPGQTYGYTF
>TRBJ1-1|TRBV5-1
CASSHGSVGFAEAFF
>TRBJ1-2|TRBV5-6
CASSPIGRNYGYTF
>TRBJ1-2|TRBV6-5
CASSSSLGGRGYTF
>TRBJ2-1|TRBV7-2
CASSLDGTSSYNEQFF
>TRBJ2-1|TRBV12-3/TRBV12-4
CASSSEGVSSYNEQFF
>TRBJ2-7|TRBV23-1
CASSRTGDGSYEQYF
>TRBJ2-7|TRBV10-3
CAIGASSYEQYF
>TRBJ2-7|TRBV12-3/TRBV12-4
CASSFQPGQGGEQYF
>TRBJ2-3|TRBV11-3
CASSKQGHTQYF
>TRBJ1-1|TRBV7-8
CASSLFQDTEAFF
>TRBJ2-3|TRBV4-3
CASSQKGTDTQYF
>TRBJ2-3|TRBV20-1
CSARPFSGRAEDTQYF
>TRBJ2-1|TRBV2
CASRGDRGGRNEQFF
>TRBJ1-2|TRBV10-2
CASRNPGGYYGYTF
>TRBJ2-1|TRBV25-1
CASSDTGDEPFF
>TRBJ1-6|TRBV10-3
CAISRDRASPLHF
>TRBJ1-2|TRBV9
CASSVETTPNYGYTF
>TRBJ2-6|TRBV6-5
CASSYTISGANVLTF
>TRBJ2-4|TRBV27
CASSAGGYLAKNIQYF
>TRBJ2-5|TRBV10-3
CAISAGDSSRETQYF
>TRBJ2-7|TRBV5-6
CASSARASGIYGQYF
>TRBJ2-7|TRBV5-1
CASSPTGTGGNEQYF
>TRBJ2-3|TRBV6-2/TRBV6-3
CASSYRGGLDTQYF